The 21 T cell receptor beta chains given below trace back to one sample, sequenced in a study of T cells in Graves' hyperthyroidism and ophthalmopathy. RNA transcripts served as the template for amplifying TCR beta CDR3 regions. Researchers ran a first-round RT-PCR on the TCR CDR3 using the HTBI primer set. TCRdb redid the calling of the multiplex PCR reads with MiXCR, one entry per CDR3 protein. Of roughly 400,000 distinct CDR3 sequences in the sample, 15% to 19% are singletons; the top ten hold 28%. The sequenced material came from blood. These receptors were obtained from a woman between 18 and 30 years old with Graves' hyperthyroidism that later progressed to Graves' ophthalmopathy.

This clonotype showed up many times. The rearrangement links TRBV27 to TRBJ2-1, with 14 bases that match TRBD2. Germline V lookup: CDR1 MNHEY, CDR2 SMNVEV (reference sequence). The CDR3 is 15 residues long. V gave up 6 bases and J gave up 8 bases; unmatched junction bases: 6. The CDR3 nucleotides read TGTGCCAGCAGCCGACTAGCGGGAGGGCCGTATGAGCAGTTCTTC. Translated, it gives CASSRLAGGPYEQFF.

The table lists this clonotype with many counts. This chain joins TRBV5-1 and TRBJ2-7; TRBD2 matches 8 bases. J was trimmed by 4 bases and V by 4 bases; bases with no gene match: 13. The CDR3 has 16 residues. The V gene's germline CDR1 is SGHRS and CDR2 YFSETQ. The CDR3 loop reads CASSPWGAGVRYEQYF. As DNA, the CDR3 is TGCGCCAGCAGCCCCTGGGGAGCGGGAGTAAGGTACGAGCAGTACTTC.

This clonotype was detected many times. The chain has TRBV27 and TRBJ2-7; D may be TRBD1 (6 bases). The germline V gene has CDR1 MNHEY and CDR2 SMNVEV (reference sequence). Trimming pared 7 bases from V and 3 bases from J, leaving 19 bases between. This CDR3 is 15 amino acids long. The CDR3, as DNA: TGTGCCAGCACCAGGGGACGTGGCGGACACTACGAGCAGTACTTC. Amino acids: CASTRGRGGHYEQYF.

CDR3 nucleotide sequence: TGCGCCAGCAGCCAAGTTCAAACAGATACGCAGTATTTT. This sequence encodes CASSQVQTDTQYF. The rearrangement uses TRBV4-1 and TRBJ2-3; D gene ambiguous. V lost 1 base to trimming and J lost 3 bases, with 5 bases between them. CDR1 is MGHRA and CDR2 is YSYEKL in the germline V gene. The CDR3 has 13 amino acids.

This clonotype has only a few counts. V is TRBV7-9 and J is TRBJ2-3; 11 nucleotides align to TRBD2. The germline gives CDR1 SEHNR, CDR2 FQNEAQ (reference sequence). V dropped 4 bases and J dropped 7; count of bases not matched to a gene: 13. CDR3 size: 17 residues. The CDR3 nucleotides read TGTGCCAGCAGCTATCGACTAGCGGGGAGGCGTACGAATACGCAGTATTTT. It specifies CASSYRLAGRRTNTQYF.

This clonotype was seen repeatedly, ten times or more. The chain has TRBV11-2 and TRBJ2-1; 7 bases line up with TRBD2. CDR3 length: 14 amino acids. Trimming cost V 1 base and J 8 bases; bases outside gene matches: 5. Looked up from germline, CDR1 is SGHAT and CDR2 is FQNNGV. The CDR3 protein is CASSLVGLLDEQFF. CDR3 nucleotides: TGTGCCAGCAGCTTAGTGGGACTATTAGATGAGCAGTTCTTC.

The table lists this clonotype with many counts. The chain employs TRBV6-1 and TRBJ1-2, with 7 bases matching TRBD1. Germline V gene lookup returns CDR1 MNHNS and CDR2 SASEGT. The CDR3 length is 13 residues. J lost 1 base, V lost 7 bases, and 3 bases had no gene match. CDR3 loop: CASTAGGNYGYTF. DNA for the CDR3: TGTGCCAGCACTGCAGGGGGTAACTATGGCTACACCTTC.

This clonotype was seen repeatedly, ten times or more. This chain joins TRBV12-3 or TRBV12-4 and TRBJ2-5, with D perhaps TRBD2 (5 bases). V lost 8 bases and J lost 5, with 12 bases in between. This CDR3 comprises 12 residues. CDR3 nucleotides: TGTGCCAGCGGGAGTGCGTCGGAGACCCAGTACTTC. This encodes CASGSASETQYF.

This clonotype was seen a few times. The gene calls are TRBV10-3 and TRBJ2-5; 9 bases fit TRBD2. V lost 0 bases to trimming and J lost 0 bases; unmatched junction nucleotides: 11. The CDR3 sequence is 19 residues long. The V gene's germline CDR1 is ENHRY and CDR2 SYGVKD. CDR3 in DNA: TGTGCCATCAGTGAGTCGGGCGGGAGGGGTCGCGGGGACCAAGAGACCCAGTACTTC. Translating it yields CAISESGGRGRGDQETQYF.

This clonotype was counted a few times. This chain uses TRBV7-9 with TRBJ2-1; TRBD2 agrees at 13 bases. V dropped 5 bases and J dropped 9; count of bases not matched to a gene: 16. The CDR3 is 18 residues long. Germline V CDR1 and CDR2: SEHNR, FQNEAQ (reference sequence). The CDR3: CASSPGLAGEYEEPEQFF. The CDR3, as DNA: TGTGCCAGCAGCCCCGGACTAGCGGGAGAATATGAGGAACCTGAGCAGTTCTTC.

The J gene is TRBJ2-5, the V gene TRBV14; D unclear. The ends were cut back, 0 bases at V and 6 bases at J, with 5 bases in the middle. This CDR3 is 12 amino acids long. Germline CDR1 is SGHDN and CDR2 is FVKESK. The DNA for the CDR3 is TGTGCCAGCAGCCAAGAGAGGAAGACCCAGTACTTC. Translated, it gives CASSQERKTQYF.

The rearrangement links TRBV4-1 to TRBJ2-2; 14 nucleotides align to TRBD2. This CDR3 is 19 amino acids long. The germline V gene has CDR1 MGHRA and CDR2 YSYEKL. J gave up 1 base and V 4 bases, and 8 bases lay outside the gene matches. Here the CDR3 reads CASSPRGLAGEVNTGELFF. The CDR3 nucleotides are TGCGCCAGCAGCCCTAGGGGACTAGCGGGAGAAGTGAACACCGGGGAGCTGTTTTTT.

This clonotype appeared many times. This rearrangement joins TRBV11-2 to TRBJ2-4, with 8 positions matching TRBD1. Germline lookup yields CDR1 SGHAT and CDR2 FQNNGV. After removal of 10 bases from V and 7 bases from J, the junction contained 9 bases not matched to a gene. The CDR3 is 13 amino acids. CDR3 sequence reads: CAIEDRVINIQYF. The CDR3 DNA follows: TGTGCCATTGAGGACAGGGTAATTAACATTCAGTACTTC.

The chain combines TRBV12-3 or TRBV12-4 with TRBJ1-5; 7 nucleotides agree with TRBD1. The CDR3 has 17 amino acids. Trimming took 1 base from V and 4 from J; bases not matched to a gene: 10. The CDR3: CASSLGQGELPNQPQHF. In DNA, the CDR3 is TGTGCCAGCAGTTTAGGACAGGGTGAACTGCCTAATCAGCCCCAGCATTTT.

This clonotype was recorded at least ten times. The chain couples TRBV20-1 to TRBJ2-7; possible D gene TRBD2, 6 bases. Per the germline V gene, CDR1 is DFQATT and CDR2 is SNEGSKA (reference sequence). Trimming cost V 3 bases and J 4 bases, with 13 bases left between them. This CDR3 has 13 residues. This CDR3 is CSASDGGTYEQYF. Here the CDR3 DNA reads TGCAGTGCTAGCGATGGCGGGACTTACGAGCAGTACTTC.

This rearrangement joins TRBV7-9 to TRBJ2-7; D may match TRBD1 or TRBD2 (5 bases each). V lost 5 bases to trimming and J lost 5 bases, with 19 bases between them. Germline-derived CDR1 and CDR2 are SEHNR and FQNEAQ (reference sequence). The CDR3 sequence is 15 residues long. CDR3 sequence (DNA): TGTGCCAGCAGCCCCCTCGGGTTGAGGGACGACGAGCAGTACTTC. The encoded protein is CASSPLGLRDDEQYF. The full variable domain, rest sourced from reference TRBV7-9 and TRBJ2-7, is DTGVSQNPRHKITKRGQNVTFRCDPISEHNRLYWYRQTLGQGPEFLTYFQNEAQLEKSRLLSDRFSAERPKGSFSTLEIQRTEQGDSAMYLCASSPLGLRDDEQYFGPGTRLTVT.

This clonotype has ten or more counts. The rearrangement joins TRBV28 to TRBJ2-7, with 7 bases aligning to TRBD2. With V trimmed by 7 bases and J by 3 bases, 15 bases remained unmatched. The V gene's germline CDR1 is MDHEN and CDR2 SYDVKM. This CDR3 contains 16 residues. In nucleotides, the CDR3 is TGTGCCAGCAAACCACCCCAGCGGGAAAGGGGCTACGAGCAGTACTTC. It encodes CASKPPQRERGYEQYF.

A few counts support this clonotype. The V and J genes are TRBV25-1 and TRBJ2-5, with 13 bases identical to TRBD2. CDR1 and CDR2 from the germline V gene are MGHDK and SYGVNS. Trimming at V came to 3 bases and at J to 1 base, leaving 2 bases not matched to a gene. CDR3 size: 16 residues. The DNA of the CDR3 is TGTGCCAGCAGTGACAGGACTAGCGGGAGCCAAGAGACCCAGTACTTC. Amino acids: CASSDRTSGSQETQYF.

This clonotype was seen many times. The chain links TRBV7-9 to TRBJ2-3; the D gene could be TRBD1 or TRBD2 (5 bases each). From germline, CDR1 is SEHNR and CDR2 FQNEAQ (reference sequence). CDR3 size: 15 residues. Trimming stripped 4 bases from V and 4 bases from J, with 15 bases between. This CDR3 is CASSSYLRGADTQYF. The DNA for the CDR3 is TGTGCCAGCAGCTCATACCTTCGGGGCGCAGATACGCAGTATTTT. The complete variable domain, with remaining parts taken from reference TRBV7-9 and TRBJ2-3, reads DTGVSQNPRHKITKRGQNVTFRCDPISEHNRLYWYRQTLGQGPEFLTYFQNEAQLEKSRLLSDRFSAERPKGSFSTLEIQRTEQGDSAMYLCASSSYLRGADTQYFGPGTRLTVL.

This clonotype has a count of ten or more. V gene TRBV11-2 combines with J gene TRBJ2-3, with TRBD2 matching over 11 bases. Germline trimming cut 5 bases from V and 4 bases from J; bases unmatched to any gene: 8. This CDR3 has 16 residues. CDR1 is SGHAT, CDR2 FQNNGV, per germline. CDR3 sequence reads: CASSTELAGVADTQYF. CDR3 DNA sequence: TGTGCCAGCAGCACAGAACTAGCGGGAGTAGCAGATACGCAGTATTTT.

The genes are TRBV19 and TRBJ1-1; 10 positions match TRBD1. V lost 7 bases and J lost 1; bases outside the gene matches: 9. CDR1 LNHDA and CDR2 SQIVND come from the germline V gene (reference sequence). The CDR3 is 16 amino acids. The DNA of the CDR3 is TGTGCCAGTAATACTGACAGGGGGCCGAGGAACACTGAAGCTTTCTTT. It is translated as CASNTDRGPRNTEAFF.